This T cell receptor (beta chain) is from a study of blood T cells in healthy people across ages. At the level of the study: Template switching retrieved approximately one barcoded beta molecule for each two T cells. Points from the study as a whole: Roughly linear age-related decline in beta diversity appeared, significant by age around 42. Diversity was estimated from one million T cells, and these estimates were considered underestimates.

Using a J-beta primer mix together with a sample-barcoded 5' primer, a second PCR was run for roughly 7 to 11 cycles. A single record per CDR3 protein comes from TCRdb applying MiXCR to the 5' RACE reads. The sample lists hundreds of thousands of distinct CDR3 sequences; roughly 31% were seen once. On this clonotype: What it binds is unknown. A much larger clonotype is one base distant, so this may be a read error.

Germline V gives CDR1 LNHDA, CDR2 SQIVND (reference sequence). The CDR3 is made up of 14 amino acids. The chain couples TRBV19 to TRBJ2-5, with TRBD2 identical over 7 bases. The last part of the DNA fits TRBJ2-7 better; the J call may be wrong. The sequence was obtained from a woman older than 75 in good health. Sequencing was done on a sample of blood. This CDR3 reads CASSGRGPHHEQYF. The CDR3 DNA follows: TGTGCCAGTAGTGGGAGGGGCCCCCACCACGAGCAGTACTTC.